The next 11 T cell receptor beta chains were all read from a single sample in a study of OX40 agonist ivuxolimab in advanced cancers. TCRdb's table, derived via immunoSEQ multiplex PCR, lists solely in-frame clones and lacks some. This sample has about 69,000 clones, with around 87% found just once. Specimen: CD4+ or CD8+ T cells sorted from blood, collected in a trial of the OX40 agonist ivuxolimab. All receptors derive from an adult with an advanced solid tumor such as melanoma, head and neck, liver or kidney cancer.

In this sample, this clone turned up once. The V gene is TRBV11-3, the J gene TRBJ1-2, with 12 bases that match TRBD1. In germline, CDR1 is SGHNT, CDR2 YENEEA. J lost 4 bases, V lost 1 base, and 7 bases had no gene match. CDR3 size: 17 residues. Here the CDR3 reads CASSLGGTGGVFYGYTF. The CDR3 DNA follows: TGTGCCAGCAGCTTAGGAGGGACAGGGGGCGTCTTCTATGGCTACACCTTC.

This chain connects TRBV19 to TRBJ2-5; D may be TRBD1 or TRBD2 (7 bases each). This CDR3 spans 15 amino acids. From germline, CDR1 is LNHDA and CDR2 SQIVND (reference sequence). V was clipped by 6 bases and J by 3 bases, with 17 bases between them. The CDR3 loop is CASSRQGGGKETQYF. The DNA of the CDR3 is TGTGCCAGTAGCCGACAGGGCGGGGGAAAAGAGACCCAGTACTTC.

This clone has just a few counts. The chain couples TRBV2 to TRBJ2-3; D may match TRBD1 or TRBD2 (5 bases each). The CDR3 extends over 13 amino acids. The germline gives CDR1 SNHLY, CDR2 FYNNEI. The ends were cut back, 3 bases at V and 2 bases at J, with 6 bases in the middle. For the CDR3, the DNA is TGTGCCAGCAGTGATGGGACCACAGATACGCAGTATTTT. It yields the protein CASSDGTTDTQYF.

CDR3 amino acids: CASSHQTGDYGYTF. CDR3 nucleotides: TGTGCCAGCAGCCACCAGACAGGGGACTATGGCTACACCTTC. The chain combines TRBV4-2 with TRBJ1-2; 8 nucleotides align to TRBD1. J was trimmed by 3 bases and V by 3 bases; bases with no gene match: 3. From germline, CDR1 is LGHNA and CDR2 YNFKEQ. There are 14 residues in the CDR3.

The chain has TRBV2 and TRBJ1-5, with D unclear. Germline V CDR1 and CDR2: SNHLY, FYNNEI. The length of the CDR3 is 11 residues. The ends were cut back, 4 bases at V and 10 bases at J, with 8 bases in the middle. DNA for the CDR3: TGTGCCAGCAGTGTCGGGGAACCCCAGCATTTT. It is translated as CASSVGEPQHF.

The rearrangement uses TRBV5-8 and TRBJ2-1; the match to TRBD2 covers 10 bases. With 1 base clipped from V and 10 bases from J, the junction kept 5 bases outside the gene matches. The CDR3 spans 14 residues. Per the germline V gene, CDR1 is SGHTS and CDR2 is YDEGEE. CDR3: CASSLLLAGDEQFF. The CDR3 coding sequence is TGTGCCAGCAGCTTGTTGCTAGCGGGAGACGAGCAGTTCTTC.

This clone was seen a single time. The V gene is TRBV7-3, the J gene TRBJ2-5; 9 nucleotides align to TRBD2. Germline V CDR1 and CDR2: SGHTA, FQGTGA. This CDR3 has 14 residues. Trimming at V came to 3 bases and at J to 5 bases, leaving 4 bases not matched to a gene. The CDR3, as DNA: TGTGCCAGCAGCTTTAGCGGGAGACAGGAGACCCAGTACTTC. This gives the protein CASSFSGRQETQYF.

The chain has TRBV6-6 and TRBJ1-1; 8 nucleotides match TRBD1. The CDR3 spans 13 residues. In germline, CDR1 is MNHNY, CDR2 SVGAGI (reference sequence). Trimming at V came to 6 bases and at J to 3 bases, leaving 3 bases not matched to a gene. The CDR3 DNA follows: TGTGCCAGCAGAGACAGGGGTGACACTGAAGCTTTCTTT. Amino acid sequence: CASRDRGDTEAFF.

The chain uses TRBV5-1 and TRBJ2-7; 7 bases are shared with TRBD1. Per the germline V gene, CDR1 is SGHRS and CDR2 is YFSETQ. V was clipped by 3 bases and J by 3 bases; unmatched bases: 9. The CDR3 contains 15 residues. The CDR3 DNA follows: TGCGCCAGCAGCTCATCCCCAGGGGGTAACTACGAGCAGTACTTC. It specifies CASSSSPGGNYEQYF.

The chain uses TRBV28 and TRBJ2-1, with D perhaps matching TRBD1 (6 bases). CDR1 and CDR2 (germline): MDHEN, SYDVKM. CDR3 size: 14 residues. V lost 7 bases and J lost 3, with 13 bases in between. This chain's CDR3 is CASTTGYSYNEQFF. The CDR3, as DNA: TGTGCCAGCACCACAGGGTATAGCTACAATGAGCAGTTCTTC.

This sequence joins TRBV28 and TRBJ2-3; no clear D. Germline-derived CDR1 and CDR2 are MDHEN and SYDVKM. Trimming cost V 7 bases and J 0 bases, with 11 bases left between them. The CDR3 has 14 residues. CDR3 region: CASTLPASTDTQYF. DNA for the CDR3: TGTGCCAGCACTCTTCCTGCCAGCACAGATACGCAGTATTTT.